This T cell receptor beta chain was sequenced during a study of blood T cell repertoires in COVID-19. Study-level information: The United States, Italy and Spain were the sources of the acute and convalescent COVID-19 samples. Sources were T cells, B-cell-depleted T cells, or PBMCs; the material itself was cDNA or gDNA.

The authors' processing: Amplification from reference gene primers served as the basis for estimated nucleated cell counts. Sequencing used immunoSEQ multiplex PCR; TCRdb keeps in-frame clones, though not all of them. V and J calls and clone size are as listed in that table; D and trimming were resolved from the DNA. The sample records about 180,000 clones, roughly 85% being singletons. The sample taken for sequencing was peripheral blood. This clonotype was obtained from a man aged 45 to 65 with active or convalescent COVID-19.

CDR3 sequence reads: CASSSSQAPLHF. CDR3 DNA: TGTGCCAGCAGTAGCTCACAGGCACCCCTCCACTTT. The genes are TRBV9 and TRBJ1-6; TRBD1 might be the D (5 bases). Germline assignment: CDR1 SGDLS and CDR2 YYNGEE. CDR3 length equals 12 residues. V gave up 5 bases and J gave up 11 bases, with 11 bases separating them.